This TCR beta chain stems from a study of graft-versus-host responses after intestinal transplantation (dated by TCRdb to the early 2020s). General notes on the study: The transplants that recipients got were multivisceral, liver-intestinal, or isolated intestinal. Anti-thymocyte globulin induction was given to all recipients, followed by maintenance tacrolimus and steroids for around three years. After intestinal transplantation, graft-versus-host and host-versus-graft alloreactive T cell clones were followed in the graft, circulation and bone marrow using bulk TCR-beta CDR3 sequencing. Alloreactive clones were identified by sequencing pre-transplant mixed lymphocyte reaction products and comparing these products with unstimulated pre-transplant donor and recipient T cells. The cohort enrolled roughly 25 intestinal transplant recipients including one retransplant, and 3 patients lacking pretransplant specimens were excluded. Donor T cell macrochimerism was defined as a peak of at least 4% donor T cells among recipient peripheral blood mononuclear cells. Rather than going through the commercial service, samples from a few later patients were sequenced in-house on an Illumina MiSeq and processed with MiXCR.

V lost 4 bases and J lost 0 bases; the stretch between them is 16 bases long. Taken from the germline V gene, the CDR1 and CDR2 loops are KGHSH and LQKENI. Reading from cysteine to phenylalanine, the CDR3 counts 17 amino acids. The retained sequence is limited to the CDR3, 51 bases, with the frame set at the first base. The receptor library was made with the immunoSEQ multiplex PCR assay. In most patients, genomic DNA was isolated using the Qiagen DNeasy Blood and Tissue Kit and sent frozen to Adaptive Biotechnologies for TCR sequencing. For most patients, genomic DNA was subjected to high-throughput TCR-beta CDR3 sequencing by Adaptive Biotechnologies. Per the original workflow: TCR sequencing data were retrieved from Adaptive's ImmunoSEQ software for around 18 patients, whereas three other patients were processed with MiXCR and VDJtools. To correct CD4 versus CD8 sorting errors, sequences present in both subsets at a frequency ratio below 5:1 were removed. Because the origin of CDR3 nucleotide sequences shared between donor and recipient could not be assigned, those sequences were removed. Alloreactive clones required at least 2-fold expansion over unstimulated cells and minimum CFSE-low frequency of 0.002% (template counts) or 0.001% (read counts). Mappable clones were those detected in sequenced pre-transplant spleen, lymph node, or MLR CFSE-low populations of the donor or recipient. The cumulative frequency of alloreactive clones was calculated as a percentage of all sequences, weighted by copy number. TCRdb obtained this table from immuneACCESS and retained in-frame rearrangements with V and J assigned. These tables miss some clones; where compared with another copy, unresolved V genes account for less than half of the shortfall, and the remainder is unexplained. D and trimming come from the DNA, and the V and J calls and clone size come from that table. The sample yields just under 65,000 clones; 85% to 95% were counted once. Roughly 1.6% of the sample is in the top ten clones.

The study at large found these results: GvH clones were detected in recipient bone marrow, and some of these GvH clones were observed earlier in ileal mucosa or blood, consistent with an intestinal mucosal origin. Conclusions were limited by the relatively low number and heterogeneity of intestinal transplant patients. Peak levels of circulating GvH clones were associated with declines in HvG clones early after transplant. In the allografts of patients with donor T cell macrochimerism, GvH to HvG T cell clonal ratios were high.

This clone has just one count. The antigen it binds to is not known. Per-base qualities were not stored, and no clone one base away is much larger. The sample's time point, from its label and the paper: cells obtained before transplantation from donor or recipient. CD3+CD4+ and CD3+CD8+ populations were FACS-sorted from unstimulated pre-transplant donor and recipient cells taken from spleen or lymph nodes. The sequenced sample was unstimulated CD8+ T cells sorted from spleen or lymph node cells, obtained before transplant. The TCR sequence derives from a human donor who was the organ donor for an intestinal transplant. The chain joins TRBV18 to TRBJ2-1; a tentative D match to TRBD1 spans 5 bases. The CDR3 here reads CASSLYRSLSSYNEQFF. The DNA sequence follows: TGTGCCAGCTCACTCTACAGGTCCTTAAGCTCCTACAATGAGCAGTTCTTC. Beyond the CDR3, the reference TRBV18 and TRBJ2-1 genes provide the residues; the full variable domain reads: NAGVMQNPRHLVRRRGQEARLRCSPMKGHSHVYWYRQLPEEGLKFMVYLQKENIIDESGMPKERFSAEFPKEGPSILRIQQVVRGDSAAYFCASSLYRSLSSYNEQFFGPGTRLTVL.